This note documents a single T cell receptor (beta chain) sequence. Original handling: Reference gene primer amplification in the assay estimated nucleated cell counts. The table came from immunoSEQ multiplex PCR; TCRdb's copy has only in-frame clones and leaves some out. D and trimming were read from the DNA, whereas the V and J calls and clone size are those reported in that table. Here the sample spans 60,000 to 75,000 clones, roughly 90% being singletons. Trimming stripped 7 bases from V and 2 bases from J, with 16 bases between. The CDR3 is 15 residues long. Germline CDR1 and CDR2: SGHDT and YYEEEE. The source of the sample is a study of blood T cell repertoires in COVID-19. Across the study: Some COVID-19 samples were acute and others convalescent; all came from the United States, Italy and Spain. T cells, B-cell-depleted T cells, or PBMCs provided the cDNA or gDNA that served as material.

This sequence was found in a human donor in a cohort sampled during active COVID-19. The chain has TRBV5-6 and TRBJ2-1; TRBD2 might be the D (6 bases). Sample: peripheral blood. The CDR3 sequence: CASSDGSRTYNEQFF. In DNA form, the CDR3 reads TGTGCCAGCTCAGACGGGAGCAGGACCTACAATGAGCAGTTCTTC. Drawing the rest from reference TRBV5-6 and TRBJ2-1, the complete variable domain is DAGVTQSPTHLIKTRGQQVTLRCSPKSGHDTVSWYQQALGQGPQFIFQYYEEEERQRGNFPDRFSGHQFPNYSSELNVNALLLGDSALYLCASSDGSRTYNEQFFGPGTRLTVL.